The 27 T cell receptor beta chains in this list originate from one sample, sequenced in a study of metastatic and nonmetastatic thyroid tumors (dated by TCRdb to 2020 to 2021). No patient had received any treatment before thyroid surgery. Libraries were constructed by PCR. The sequencing machine was an Illumina HiSeq 4000. TCRdb cleaned the public reads at Q25 with fastp, built clones with MiXCR and kept in-frame beta chains. This sample comprises about 6,500 clones, around 30% of them detected only once. Around 44% of the sample is taken by the ten largest. Input material: tumor tissue. The receptor set was obtained from a female donor with papillary thyroid cancer or a benign thyroid nodule (not recorded which). Some clones in this sample may be carry-over from other donors' samples.

J is TRBJ1-1 and V is TRBV7-3, with D hard to call. Germline CDR1 is SGHTA and CDR2 is FQGTGA. CDR3 length: 16 residues. V was shortened by 4 bases and J by 4 bases, with 19 bases between the two germline ends. The CDR3, as DNA: TGTGCCAGCAGCTCCGGGGTCCGCGGTGGCGGCACTGAAGCTTTCTTT. Translated: CASSSGVRGGGTEAFF.

This rearrangement joins TRBV4-2 to TRBJ2-7; TRBD2 might be the D (5 bases). The V end lost 0 bases, the J end lost 5 bases, and 17 bases lay between the germline ends. Germline loops: CDR1 LGHNA, CDR2 YNFKEQ. The CDR3 runs 16 residues. CDR3 nucleotide sequence: TGTGCCAGCAGCCAAGATAGGGAGATCCCGTGGGACGAGCAGTACTTC. Translating gives CASSQDREIPWDEQYF.

This chain uses TRBV20-1 with TRBJ2-1; possibly TRBD1 for D (5 bases). Germline assignment: CDR1 DFQATT and CDR2 SNEGSKA (reference sequence). The CDR3 extends over 13 amino acids. The V and J ends lost 2 bases and 6 bases respectively, with 11 bases between them. CDR3 loop: CSARNFQGNEQFF. The CDR3 nucleotides read TGCAGTGCTAGAAATTTCCAGGGCAATGAGCAGTTCTTC.

About this clone itself: At one of its ends the junction is not consistent with the germline gene, which may arise from a read error. The chain is built from TRBV20-1 and TRBJ2-3, with 9 nucleotides matching TRBD2. Looked up from germline, CDR1 is DFQATT and CDR2 is SNEGSKA (reference sequence). The CDR3 is 15 amino acids. This CDR3 is CSALPLAGYRDTQYF. As DNA, the CDR3 is TGCAGTGCCCTCCCCCTAGCGGGATACAGGGATACACAGTATTTT.

Relative to its sample, this clone is medium-sized. The V and J genes are TRBV27 and TRBJ2-2; D gene unclear. CDR1 and CDR2 from the germline V gene are MNHEY and SMNVEV (reference sequence). The germline V and J ends were trimmed by 3 bases and 6 bases, with 11 bases remaining between them. CDR3 length: 14 amino acids. The CDR3 DNA reads as TGTGCCAGCAGTTTTATGACCGTCTCCGGGGAGCTGTTTTTT. This codes for CASSFMTVSGELFF.

The rearrangement uses TRBV18 and TRBJ1-2; D might be TRBD1 (5 bases). Germline loops: CDR1 KGHSH, CDR2 LQKENI. The CDR3 is 14 amino acids. V was cut by 0 bases and J by 3 bases, with 8 bases left in between. The CDR3 reads CASSPPQGHYGYTF. The CDR3 region has the DNA TGTGCCAGCTCACCACCCCAGGGCCACTATGGCTACACCTTC.

This chain uses TRBV20-1 with TRBJ2-1; perhaps D is TRBD1 or TRBD2 (6 bases each). Germline CDR1 DFQATT, CDR2 SNEGSKA (reference sequence). The CDR3 totals 14 residues. Between the trimmed V and J ends, which lost 6 bases and 7 bases, there was a span of 19 bases. The CDR3 region is CSAPAGGRGNEQFF. CDR3 coding DNA: TGCAGTGCGCCTGCCGGGGGCAGAGGGAATGAGCAGTTCTTC.

This clone is medium-sized in the sample. V usage is TRBV6-2 or TRBV6-3 and J usage is TRBJ1-1; TRBD1 is a possible D gene (5 bases). The CDR3 is made up of 15 amino acids. The germline V and J ends were trimmed by 4 bases and 3 bases, with 15 bases remaining between them. The germline CDR1 and CDR2 sequences are MNHEY and SVGEGT. CDR3 sequence: CASSSRGAGYTEAFF. The CDR3, as DNA: TGTGCCAGCAGTTCACGAGGGGCCGGGTACACTGAAGCTTTCTTT.

This clone was counted between two and nine times. The chain couples TRBV19 to TRBJ1-2; 7 bases line up with TRBD1. The ends lost 7 bases at V and 7 bases at J; junction bases unmatched: 6. There are 12 residues in the CDR3. Germline lookup yields CDR1 LNHDA and CDR2 SQIVND (reference sequence). The CDR3 DNA is TGTGCCAGTAACGACCAGGGGGGTGGCTACACCTTC. Encoded protein: CASNDQGGGYTF.

This clone has only a few counts. This chain connects TRBV6-5 to TRBJ2-5; weak D call: TRBD2 (6 bases). The CDR3 spans 18 residues. Germline lookup yields CDR1 MNHEY and CDR2 SVGAGI. Trimming left V 4 bases short and J 4 bases short, with 25 bases between. The CDR3 DNA sequence: TGTGCCAGCAGTTTTACAGACATCACCGGGACTCCAGGAGAGACCCAGTACTTC. Its translation: CASSFTDITGTPGETQYF.

This clone was counted ten times or more. The chain employs TRBV27 and TRBJ2-7; 9 bases are a match to TRBD2. Germline V lookup: CDR1 MNHEY, CDR2 SMNVEV (reference sequence). J gave up 4 bases and V 3 bases, and 7 bases lay outside the gene matches. This CDR3 contains 15 residues. DNA for the CDR3: TGTGCCAGCAGTTTGACGGGACTAGCTGGTTACGAGCAGTACTTC. It specifies CASSLTGLAGYEQYF.

The chain carries TRBV3-1 and TRBJ2-7; TRBD2 matches 10 bases. This CDR3 region has 13 residues. The germline gives CDR1 LGHDT, CDR2 YNNKEL (reference sequence). Unmatched junction bases numbered 8, after V lost 10 bases and J lost 5 bases. CDR3 amino acids: CATKGLASHEQYF. In DNA, the CDR3 is TGTGCCACCAAGGGACTAGCGTCCCACGAGCAGTACTTC.

V is TRBV10-1 and J is TRBJ2-1; 11 nucleotides line up with TRBD2. This CDR3 is built from 15 residues. The germline gives CDR1 WNHNN, CDR2 SYGVQD (reference sequence). After removal of 6 bases from V and 4 bases from J, the junction contained 5 bases not matched to a gene. The CDR3 loop is CASSQGLADYNEQFF. DNA of the CDR3: TGCGCCAGCAGCCAGGGACTAGCGGATTACAATGAGCAGTTCTTC.

This clone has just a few counts. The CDR3 DNA reads TGTGCCAGCCTTTATCCCTCCTACGAGCAGTACTTC. Protein: CASLYPSYEQYF. The V gene is TRBV2, the J gene TRBJ2-7, with D unclear. This CDR3 spans 12 amino acids. V was pared by 8 bases and J by 0 bases, with 8 bases between. The germline V gene encodes CDR1 SNHLY and CDR2 FYNNEI.

V is TRBV20-1 and J is TRBJ2-3; TRBD2 matches 14 bases. The CDR3 contains 15 residues. Germline CDR1 and CDR2: DFQATT and SNEGSKA (reference sequence). V was clipped by 0 bases and J by 9 bases; unmatched bases: 5. Here the CDR3 DNA reads TGCAGTGCTAGAGACACGGGACTAGCGGGAGTGACGCAGTATTTT. Amino acids: CSARDTGLAGVTQYF.

This clone was observed at least ten times. The rearrangement links TRBV5-1 to TRBJ2-5; a weak D match, TRBD2 (7 bases). V was pared by 6 bases and J by 5 bases, with 17 bases between. The CDR3 runs to 14 residues. Per germline, CDR1 SGHRS and CDR2 YFSETQ. For the CDR3, the DNA is TGCGCCAGCACTCTTGGGGGGGGCCCCGAGACCCAGTACTTC. It yields the protein CASTLGGGPETQYF.

In this sample, this clone turned up a few times. This chain links TRBV6-5 with TRBJ1-6, with 10 nucleotides matching TRBD1. The CDR3 loop spans 15 amino acids. With 6 bases clipped from V and 10 bases from J, the junction kept 9 bases outside the gene matches. The germline V gene has CDR1 MNHEY and CDR2 SVGAGI. The CDR3 spells CASRLGQGVESPLHF. CDR3 sequence (DNA): TGTGCCAGCAGATTAGGACAGGGGGTTGAGTCACCCCTCCACTTT.

The chain carries TRBV12-3 or TRBV12-4 and TRBJ2-7; no reliable D call. CDR3 length equals 11 residues. Deletions cut 3 bases from V and 6 bases from J, with 6 bases between. The CDR3 protein is CASSLGTEQYF. As DNA, the CDR3 is TGTGCCAGCAGTTTGGGTACCGAGCAGTACTTC.

This clone is deemed medium-sized. The chain carries TRBV27 and TRBJ2-2; D remains ambiguous. The CDR3 is made up of 12 amino acids. CDR1 is MNHEY and CDR2 is SMNVEV in the germline V gene (reference sequence). Trimming stripped 5 bases from V and 6 bases from J, with 7 bases between. The CDR3: CASSIPPGELFF. DNA for the CDR3: TGTGCCAGCAGTATACCTCCCGGGGAGCTGTTTTTT.

CDR3 amino acids: CASRLTGPYEQYF. The CDR3 DNA reads as TGTGCCAGCAGGTTGACGGGGCCTTACGAGCAGTACTTC. The chain links TRBV6-9 to TRBJ2-7, with D perhaps assigned TRBD1 or TRBD2 (5 bases each). CDR3 size: 13 residues. Germline CDR1 and CDR2: MNHGY and SVAAGI. V lost 6 bases, J lost 4 bases, and 13 bases lay in between.

This clone has ten or more counts. The V gene is TRBV5-1, the J gene TRBJ2-7, with 7 positions matching TRBD1. The germline gives CDR1 SGHRS, CDR2 YFSETQ. CDR3 size: 12 residues. With V trimmed by 5 bases and J by 5 bases, 4 bases remained unmatched. The CDR3 loop reads CASRLGGNEQYF. The CDR3 DNA sequence: TGCGCCAGCAGGCTAGGGGGCAACGAGCAGTACTTC. Together with reference TRBV5-1 and TRBJ2-7, the CDR3 gives the full variable domain: KAGVTQTPRYLIKTRGQQVTLSCSPISGHRSVSWYQQTPGQGLQFLFEYFSETQRNKGNFPGRFSGRQFSNSRSEMNVSTLELGDSALYLCASRLGGNEQYFGPGTRLTVT.

As concerns this clone: An end of the junction does not agree with germline; a read error may underlie this. V and J are TRBV18 and TRBJ1-1; D gene unclear. Germline CDR1 and CDR2: KGHSH and LQKENI. CDR3 size: 14 residues. CDR3 coding DNA: TGTGCCAGCTCCCCGGAGAGGCGGAACTCTGAATCTTTCTTT. Residues: CASSPERRNSESFF.

This clone ranks as medium-sized. In DNA, the CDR3 is TGTGCCAGCAGTTCCCCAGGAACGCGAGGATACGAGCAGTACTTC. It translates to CASSSPGTRGYEQYF. This chain joins TRBV12-3 or TRBV12-4 and TRBJ2-7; no clear D. The CDR3 has 15 amino acids. The V end lost 4 bases, the J end lost 4 bases, and 17 bases lay between the germline ends.

This clone ranks as medium-sized. The V and J genes are TRBV6-1 and TRBJ2-3; D is ambiguous. V was clipped by 5 bases and J by 3 bases, with 9 bases between them. CDR3 length: 13 residues. CDR1 MNHNS and CDR2 SASEGT come from the germline V gene. The CDR3 DNA sequence: TGTGCCAGCAGTCAGCTAATGACAGATACGCAGTATTTT. It encodes CASSQLMTDTQYF.

The rearrangement uses TRBV5-1 and TRBJ1-6; D remains unclear. This CDR3 comprises 16 residues. V lost 0 bases and J lost 10, with 17 bases in between. Germline values: CDR1 SGHRS, CDR2 YFSETQ. The CDR3 DNA is TGCGCCAGCAGCTTGGAGGCGGTGACTAGCGGGTCACCCCTCCACTTT. It codes for CASSLEAVTSGSPLHF.

By share, this clone ranks as medium-sized. The chain employs TRBV2 and TRBJ1-4; D is unresolved. Deletions cut 6 bases from V and 8 bases from J, with 13 bases between. Germline V gives CDR1 SNHLY, CDR2 FYNNEI. The CDR3 is made up of 13 amino acids. The DNA for the CDR3 is TGTGCCAGCAGCCTGGCCATGGGGGAAAAACTGTTTTTT. It specifies CASSLAMGEKLFF.

The rearrangement links TRBV20-1 to TRBJ2-7; 9 positions match TRBD2. CDR1 DFQATT and CDR2 SNEGSKA come from the germline V gene (reference sequence). Trimming removed 5 bases from V and 2 bases from J; junction bases left unmatched: 7. The CDR3 loop spans 14 amino acids. The CDR3 bases are TGCAGTGCTCCGTTAGGCGGGGGGGCCTACGAGCAGTACTTC. Its translation: CSAPLGGGAYEQYF.